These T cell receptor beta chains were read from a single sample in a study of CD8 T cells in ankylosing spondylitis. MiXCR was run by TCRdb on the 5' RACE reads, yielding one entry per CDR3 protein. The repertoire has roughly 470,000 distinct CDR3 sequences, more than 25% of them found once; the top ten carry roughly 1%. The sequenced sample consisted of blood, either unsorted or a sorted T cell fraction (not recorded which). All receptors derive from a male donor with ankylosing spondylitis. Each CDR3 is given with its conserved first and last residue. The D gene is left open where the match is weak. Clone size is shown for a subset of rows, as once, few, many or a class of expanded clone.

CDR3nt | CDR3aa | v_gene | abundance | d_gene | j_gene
TGCGCCAGCAGCCAGGCTCCAGGGCCGTCCTACAATGAGCAGTTCTTC | CASSQAPGPSYNEQFF | TRBV4-1 | . | . | TRBJ2-1
TGCAGCGTTGGAGGAGGGTACGAGCAGTACTTC | CSVGGGYEQYF | TRBV29-1 | many | . | TRBJ2-7
TGTGCCAGCAGCAACGACAGGGCGCCCTACGAGCAGTACTTC | CASSNDRAPYEQYF | TRBV7-6 | . | TRBD1 | TRBJ2-7
TGTGCCAGCAGTTACTCGGAGACGACCCGGCCCCAGCATTTT | CASSYSETTRPQHF | TRBV6-6 | many | . | TRBJ1-5
TGTGCCAGCAGCTTAGCTTATGCAGCCGGGACAGGGGGCAATCAGCCCCAGCATTTT | CASSLAYAAGTGGNQPQHF | TRBV11-1 | few | TRBD1 | TRBJ1-5
TGTGCCAGCAGCTTTACCGGCTACGAGCAGTACTTC | CASSFTGYEQYF | TRBV5-1 | few | . | TRBJ2-7
TGTGCCAGCAGCACGGACGGACAGGGGGCTTACGAGCAGTACTTC | CASSTDGQGAYEQYF | TRBV7-2 | . | TRBD1 | TRBJ2-7
TGTGCCAGCAGCTTAGGTGTGGGGGGACCGGGTAGCCAAGAGACCCAGTACTTC | CASSLGVGGPGSQETQYF | TRBV11-2 | . | . | TRBJ2-5
TGCAGTGCTGACAGGGGGTATAACACCGGGGAGCTGTTTTTT | CSADRGYNTGELFF | TRBV20-1 | few | TRBD1 | TRBJ2-2
TGTGCCAGCACCCAGAGGGGCGGGAGTTCTTCCTACAATGAGCAGTTCTTC | CASTQRGGSSSYNEQFF | TRBV12-3/TRBV12-4 | few | TRBD2 | TRBJ2-1
TGTGCCAGCAGCCCCTACGGACAGGGTCTCGGGAGCCCCCAGCATTTT | CASSPYGQGLGSPQHF | TRBV7-2 | . | TRBD1 | TRBJ1-5
TGTGCCAGCAGCATCACGGGGCCAGATACGCAGTATTTT | CASSITGPDTQYF | TRBV11-2 | few | . | TRBJ2-3
TGTGCCACCAGCAGAGATCATCCTACAAGGGAAGAGACCCAGTACTTC | CATSRDHPTREETQYF | TRBV15 | few | . | TRBJ2-5
TGTGCCAGCTCACCACCAGCGCGGCGGGAGCTCCTAGATACGCAGTATTTT | CASSPPARRELLDTQYF | TRBV18 | . | TRBD2 | TRBJ2-3
TGCGCCAGCAGGGACGGGACTAGTACATTGCAGACCCAGTACTTC | CASRDGTSTLQTQYF | TRBV5-1 | . | TRBD2 | TRBJ2-5
TGCAGTGCTAGAGTAACAGATACGCAGTATTTT | CSARVTDTQYF | TRBV20-1 | few | . | TRBJ2-3
TGTGCCAGCAGTTACGCGGAGATCTACGAGCAGTACTTC | CASSYAEIYEQYF | TRBV6-6 | . | . | TRBJ2-7
TGTGCCATCTCGGCAGGGGAAGGGACAGATACGCAGTATTTT | CAISAGEGTDTQYF | TRBV10-3 | . | . | TRBJ2-3
TGTGCCACCAGTGATCCCCCGGGACAGGGGGCGAATTACAGCTCCTACAATGAGCAGTTCTTC | CATSDPPGQGANYSSYNEQFF | TRBV24-1 | few | TRBD1 | TRBJ2-1
TGTGCCAGCAGTGAAGCGGACTATGAGATTGAGCAGTTCTTC | CASSEADYEIEQFF | TRBV2 | few | . | TRBJ2-1
TGCAGTGCTAGTACCGGGGCGAACACTGAAGCTTTCTTT | CSASTGANTEAFF | TRBV20-1 | . | . | TRBJ1-1
TGTAATCTGGACAGGGGGTATAGGGATGGCTACACCTTC | CNLDRGYRDGYTF | TRBV20-1 | few | TRBD1 | TRBJ1-2
TGCAGTGCTAGGCGGGGGGGGATTGAAAAACTGTTTTTT | CSARRGGIEKLFF | TRBV20-1 | . | . | TRBJ1-4
TGTGCCAGCAGAAAACAGGGTGTCCGTAATTCACCCCTCCACTTT | CASRKQGVRNSPLHF | TRBV27 | few | . | TRBJ1-6
TGTGCCAGCAGCCGCCCCGGATTACTAAATGAAAAACTGTTTTTT | CASSRPGLLNEKLFF | TRBV3-1 | . | . | TRBJ1-4
TGTGCCAGCAGTTTAGTGCGACAGGGTTTGTATGAGCAGTTCTTC | CASSLVRQGLYEQFF | TRBV12-3/TRBV12-4 | few | TRBD1 | TRBJ2-1
TGTGCCACCAGCAGAGATTGGCTGCAAGAGACCCAGTACTTC | CATSRDWLQETQYF | TRBV15 | few | . | TRBJ2-5
TGTGCCAGCAGCTTGGGACTAGCGGGAGGGGAAGAGACCCAGTACTTC | CASSLGLAGGEETQYF | TRBV7-6 | . | TRBD2 | TRBJ2-5
TGCAGTGCTAGAGATCGCGGTTATCCGGGACGCATTATCAATGGCTACACCTTC | CSARDRGYPGRIINGYTF | TRBV20-1 | . | . | TRBJ1-2
TGTGCCACCAGTGATGGCGGAAGCTCCTACGAGCAGTACTTC | CATSDGGSSYEQYF | TRBV24-1 | few | . | TRBJ2-7
TGTGCCAGCAGTGAAGTTAGCCTAGCGGGGGAGACCCAGTACTTC | CASSEVSLAGETQYF | TRBV6-1 | few | TRBD2 | TRBJ2-5
TGTGCCAGCAGCTTACTAGCGGGAGAACCCACAGATACGCAGTATTTT | CASSLLAGEPTDTQYF | TRBV7-6 | . | TRBD2 | TRBJ2-3
TGCAGTGCTTTTCCTTTGGAAAACACAGATACGCAGTATTTT | CSAFPLENTDTQYF | TRBV20-1 | . | . | TRBJ2-3
TGTGCCACTTCGGGACACAGCAATCAGCCCCAGCATTTT | CATSGHSNQPQHF | TRBV24-1 | . | . | TRBJ1-5
TGCAGTGCTCCCGGAGTTTACCAAGAGACCCAGTACTTC | CSAPGVYQETQYF | TRBV20-1 | . | . | TRBJ2-5
TGCAGTGCTCCTTCGCCGACTAGCGGGATGGACAATGAGCAGTTCTTC | CSAPSPTSGMDNEQFF | TRBV20-1 | . | TRBD2 | TRBJ2-1
TGTGCCAGCAGCCTTAGACAGTCTAATGAAAAACTGTTTTTT | CASSLRQSNEKLFF | TRBV7-9 | few | . | TRBJ1-4
TGTGCCAGCACTGTAAGCTCCTACAATGAGCAGTTCTTC | CASTVSSYNEQFF | TRBV2 | . | . | TRBJ2-1
TGTGCCAGCAGCTTAGTTCCGGGACAGGAGAATTCACCCCTCCACTTT | CASSLVPGQENSPLHF | TRBV7-2 | . | TRBD1 | TRBJ1-6
TGTGCCAGCAGTACCCGACAGAGAACGCAGTATTTT | CASSTRQRTQYF | TRBV6-1 | . | . | TRBJ2-3
TGTGCCAGCAGCTTTACCCCCAGACTAGCGGGAGAGACCCAGTACTTC | CASSFTPRLAGETQYF | TRBV7-9 | . | TRBD2 | TRBJ2-5
TGTGCCAGCAGCCGAATTCATGGGGGACCCGGAAACACCATATATTTT | CASSRIHGGPGNTIYF | TRBV3-1 | . | . | TRBJ1-3
TGCGCCAGCAGCCCAAGACTCGGGGGGGCCTCCTACAATGAGCAGTTCTTC | CASSPRLGGASYNEQFF | TRBV5-1 | . | TRBD2 | TRBJ2-1
TGTGCCAGCATCGCCGGGACAGGGTATAACACTGAAGCTTTCTTT | CASIAGTGYNTEAFF | TRBV3-1 | few | TRBD1 | TRBJ1-1
TGTGCCAGCAGCGTCCCAGGACAGGGCGGGGAGCTGTTTTTT | CASSVPGQGGELFF | TRBV3-1 | . | TRBD1 | TRBJ2-2
TGTGCCACCAGCCAGAAGACAGGCCGGTCCAATGAGCAGTTCTTC | CATSQKTGRSNEQFF | TRBV24-1 | . | . | TRBJ2-1
TGCAGTGCTAGAGGTTATCAGGGTGGCGGCTACACCTTC | CSARGYQGGGYTF | TRBV20-1 | few | . | TRBJ1-2
TGTGCCAGTAGTATAGAAGGGGGCGCCGGGGCCAACGTCCTGACTTTC | CASSIEGGAGANVLTF | TRBV19 | few | TRBD1 | TRBJ2-6
TGTGCCAGTAGTCCCCCGAGGGTTCCCCTGAACACTGAAGCTTTCTTT | CASSPPRVPLNTEAFF | TRBV19 | . | . | TRBJ1-1
TGTGCCAGCAGCTTATCGGGGCAGGAGAGATCACCCCTCCACTTT | CASSLSGQERSPLHF | TRBV7-9 | few | . | TRBJ1-6
TGTGCCAGCAGCCGAGCCACAGGGGTTAACGCCGGGGAGCTGTTTTTT | CASSRATGVNAGELFF | TRBV7-6 | . | TRBD1 | TRBJ2-2
TGTGCCAGCAGTTACTTAGGGGGAATGGATCAGCCCCAGCATTTT | CASSYLGGMDQPQHF | TRBV6-5 | few | . | TRBJ1-5
TGCGCCAGCAGTGAGCCGCGACAGGCGGCCTACGAGCAGTACTTC | CASSEPRQAAYEQYF | TRBV10-2 | few | . | TRBJ2-7